The next 20 T cell receptor beta chains were all read from a single sample in a study of T cell responses to AZD1222 COVID-19 vaccine. Profiled with immunoSEQ multiplex PCR; TCRdb holds only in-frame clones, not every one. The top ten clones hold approximately 3.5% of a sample with 140,000 to 150,000 clones, roughly 90% of them seen once. Source: peripheral blood, taken 28 days after the second AZD1222 dose. The receptors come from an adult who received the AZD1222 COVID-19 vaccine.

The chain has TRBV5-1 and TRBJ1-1; D unresolved. Germline V gene data show CDR1 as SGHRS and CDR2 as YFSETQ. V shed 5 bases and J shed 1 base, with 9 bases lying between them. This CDR3 has 13 residues. The chain's CDR3 is CASREGWNTEAFF. The CDR3 DNA reads TGCGCCAGCAGAGAGGGATGGAACACTGAAGCTTTCTTT.

The gene calls are TRBV28 and TRBJ1-2; 9 nucleotides match TRBD1. CDR3 length: 15 residues. CDR1 and CDR2 from the germline V gene are MDHEN and SYDVKM. The V gene end was trimmed by 4 bases and the J gene end by 2 bases; junction bases not matched to a gene: 5. As DNA, the CDR3 is TGTGCCAGCAGTTCGGGGGGACAGGGAAACTATGGCTACACCTTC. Its translation is CASSSGGQGNYGYTF.

The chain links TRBV7-2 to TRBJ2-1, with TRBD1 as a possible D gene (6 bases). The germline V and J ends were trimmed by 5 bases and 5 bases, with 13 bases remaining between them. In germline, CDR1 is SGHTA, CDR2 FQGNSA. This CDR3 has 14 amino acids. CDR3 loop: CASSPQGPNNEQFF. CDR3 nucleotides: TGTGCCAGCAGCCCACAGGGACCTAACAATGAGCAGTTCTTC.

The rearrangement uses TRBV7-2 and TRBJ1-1; D gene unclear. Germline V gene sequence: CDR1 SGHTA, CDR2 FQGNSA. The CDR3 runs to 14 residues. V was pared by 1 base and J by 14 bases, with 20 bases between. The CDR3 here is CASSLEAASRPPFF. The CDR3 DNA is TGTGCCAGCAGCTTAGAAGCAGCGTCCCGTCCTCCGTTCTTT.

This chain uses TRBV27 with TRBJ2-5; 8 nucleotides align to TRBD1. There are 13 residues in the CDR3. V was pared by 4 bases and J by 5 bases, with 3 bases of the junction left unmatched. Germline V gives CDR1 MNHEY, CDR2 SMNVEV (reference sequence). CDR3 sequence reads: CASSSGQDETQYF. The CDR3 region has the DNA TGTGCCAGCAGTTCGGGACAGGATGAGACCCAGTACTTC.

V usage is TRBV5-1 and J usage is TRBJ1-1; D is unclear. Trimming removed 4 bases from V and 6 bases from J, with 16 bases in between. Per the germline V gene, CDR1 is SGHRS and CDR2 is YFSETQ. The CDR3 runs to 14 residues. CDR3 DNA: TGCGCCAGCAGCCACAAACAAGGAATCGCTGAAGCTTTCTTT. It is translated as CASSHKQGIAEAFF.

CDR3 in DNA: TGTGCCAGCAGTTACTCGAGAAGCTCCACGATGCAGCCCCAGCATTTT. Protein sequence: CASSYSRSSTMQPQHF. The chain uses TRBV6-5 and TRBJ1-5; no clear D. Germline lookup yields CDR1 MNHEY and CDR2 SVGAGI. The V end was cut by 0 bases, the J end by 7 bases, with 16 bases between. The CDR3 runs 16 residues.

This clone was picked up one time. This chain links TRBV7-2 with TRBJ2-7, with TRBD1 matching over 8 bases. Germline CDR1 SGHTA, CDR2 FQGNSA. V shed 6 bases and J 5 bases; nucleotides not matched to a gene: 6. The CDR3 is 13 amino acids. CDR3 loop: CASRVDRAHEQYF. In DNA, the CDR3 is TGTGCCAGCAGGGTGGACAGGGCCCACGAGCAGTACTTC.

V and J are TRBV7-9 and TRBJ2-2, with D maybe TRBD2 (6 bases). V gave up 5 bases and J gave up 4 bases, with 14 bases separating them. This CDR3 is 15 amino acids long. Germline values: CDR1 SEHNR, CDR2 FQNEAQ (reference sequence). CDR3 in amino acids: CASSPYGRGTGELFF. CDR3 bases: TGTGCCAGCAGCCCGTACGGGAGAGGCACCGGGGAGCTGTTTTTT.

The chain employs TRBV19 and TRBJ1-5; D is unresolved. The V and J ends lost 3 bases and 7 bases respectively, with 16 bases between them. CDR3 length: 15 amino acids. CDR1 and CDR2 (germline): LNHDA, SQIVND (reference sequence). The CDR3 DNA follows: TGTGCCAGTAGTATGACCGGTTGGGAGAGGCAGCCCCAGCATTTT. Translating it yields CASSMTGWERQPQHF.

The V and J genes are TRBV28 and TRBJ1-2; 7 bases map to TRBD1. Germline-derived CDR1 and CDR2 are MDHEN and SYDVKM. The ends lost 3 bases at V and 0 bases at J; junction bases unmatched: 7. The CDR3 length is 16 residues. The chain's CDR3 is CASSFSKGTANYGYTF. CDR3 DNA: TGTGCCAGCAGTTTTAGCAAGGGGACAGCTAACTATGGCTACACCTTC.

V is TRBV28 and J is TRBJ1-5; 7 nucleotides agree with TRBD1. V lost 8 bases to trimming and J lost 1 base; unmatched junction nucleotides: 11. CDR1 is MDHEN, CDR2 SYDVKM, per germline. This CDR3 region has 16 residues. CDR3 sequence (DNA): TGTGCCAGCCTCCCCCCCGGGACAGCCAGCAATCAGCCCCAGCATTTT. Its translation is CASLPPGTASNQPQHF.

This clone was detected only once. The rearrangement links TRBV5-4 to TRBJ2-7; TRBD2 matches 12 bases. J was trimmed by 3 bases and V by 4 bases; bases with no gene match: 5. The CDR3 is made up of 15 amino acids. Germline V gene sequence: CDR1 SGHNT, CDR2 YYREEE (reference sequence). The CDR3 DNA follows: TGTGCCAGCAGCCCAGGACTAGCGGGGATCTACGAGCAGTACTTC. It yields the protein CASSPGLAGIYEQYF.

This clone was recorded once. This chain links TRBV28 with TRBJ2-6, with D perhaps TRBD1 or TRBD2 (6 bases each). CDR1 is MDHEN, CDR2 SYDVKM, per germline. This CDR3 region has 15 residues. V lost 6 bases and J lost 2, with 11 bases in between. CDR3 coding DNA: TGTGCCAGCAGCCTTAGGGGGGCTGGGGCCAACGTCCTGACTTTC. This encodes CASSLRGAGANVLTF.

This rearrangement joins TRBV9 to TRBJ2-1; 8 bases are a match to TRBD2. V lost 4 bases to trimming and J lost 7 bases; unmatched junction nucleotides: 10. Germline values: CDR1 SGDLS, CDR2 YYNGEE. The CDR3 consists of 15 residues. The CDR3 loop is CASSPLAESGNEQFF. The CDR3 region has the DNA TGTGCCAGCAGCCCACTAGCGGAGTCTGGAAATGAGCAGTTCTTC.

The chain is built from TRBV5-4 and TRBJ2-7; unclear D gene. This CDR3 is 13 amino acids long. CDR1 is SGHNT and CDR2 is YYREEE in the germline V gene (reference sequence). Trimming pared 1 base from V and 7 bases from J, leaving 12 bases between. The DNA for the CDR3 is TGTGCCAGCAGCTTGCCCCCCCCCGGGGAGCAGTACTTC. Protein sequence: CASSLPPPGEQYF.

The chain is built from TRBV7-9 and TRBJ1-5; D not resolved. The germline V gene has CDR1 SEHNR and CDR2 FQNEAQ (reference sequence). The V and J ends lost 5 bases and 7 bases respectively, with 9 bases between them. CDR3 length: 12 amino acids. The CDR3 is CASSIGLQPQHF. CDR3 nucleotides: TGTGCCAGCAGCATAGGATTGCAGCCCCAGCATTTT.

The CDR3 protein is CASSFLLITGELFF. The CDR3 DNA reads as TGTGCCAGCAGCTTTCTACTGATCACCGGGGAGCTGTTTTTT. The chain is built from TRBV11-2 and TRBJ2-2; no clear D gene. The V gene's germline CDR1 is SGHAT and CDR2 FQNNGV. CDR3 length: 14 residues. Trimming stripped 3 bases from V and 4 bases from J, with 9 bases between.

The chain links TRBV5-1 to TRBJ2-3; 8 bases fit TRBD2. The CDR3 totals 17 residues. V was clipped by 0 bases and J by 1 base; unmatched bases: 7. CDR1 is SGHRS, CDR2 YFSETQ, per germline. CDR3 in DNA: TGCGCCAGCAGCTTGGCCAGGCTAGCGGGCGGCACAGATACGCAGTATTTT. As protein: CASSLARLAGGTDTQYF.

V usage is TRBV4-2 and J usage is TRBJ2-2; tentative D call: TRBD2 (6 bases). Looked up from germline, CDR1 is LGHNA and CDR2 is YNFKEQ. The CDR3 is 15 residues long. V was shortened by 0 bases and J by 7 bases, with 12 bases between the two germline ends. The CDR3: CASSQESGGIGELFF. The CDR3 nucleotides are TGTGCCAGCAGCCAAGAAAGCGGAGGGATCGGGGAGCTGTTTTTT.